The 20 T cell receptor beta chains presented below share a single source sample, sequenced in a study of T cell repertoires in cytomegalovirus infection. The antigens these receptors bind are not known. TCRdb called the reads again in MiXCR, with one record for every CDR3 protein. The data show approximately 70,000 distinct CDR3 sequences, 22% seen once. What was sequenced was PBMCs, sequenced either directly or after in vitro stimulation (not recorded which). These receptor sequences come from a human donor in good health (CMV status not recorded). Some clones in this sample may be carry-over from other donors' samples.

This sequence joins TRBV19 and TRBJ1-2; D not resolved. Germline CDR1 and CDR2: LNHDA and SQIVND (reference sequence). V lost 0 bases to trimming and J lost 4 bases, with 18 bases between them. There are 17 residues in the CDR3. The CDR3 sequence is CASSIDLSNGLFYGYTF. The CDR3 DNA reads as TGTGCCAGTAGTATAGATCTCTCGAACGGATTATTCTATGGCTACACCTTC.

The V call is TRBV7-2, the J call TRBJ1-4; no definite D call. V was clipped by 4 bases and J by 3 bases, with 12 bases between them. CDR3 length: 15 residues. The V gene's germline CDR1 is SGHTA and CDR2 FQGNSA. As DNA, the CDR3 is TGTGCCAGCAGCTCATACCTCGCCGCTAATGAAAAACTGTTTTTT. Translated: CASSSYLAANEKLFF.

Notes on this clonotype: This is likely a read error, given that the CDR3 carries no conserved phenylalanine or tryptophan at its end. The CDR3 loop is CASSLGVVQETQYY. In nucleotides, the CDR3 is TGTGCCAGCAGCTTAGGTGTAGTGCAAGAGACCCAGTACTAC. V usage is TRBV7-2 and J usage is TRBJ2-5; D is ambiguous. This CDR3 spans 14 amino acids. V was trimmed by 1 base and J by 2 bases, leaving 8 bases between them. CDR1 is SGHTA, CDR2 FQGNSA, per germline.

A note on this clonotype: A much larger clone lies one base from this, so it may be a read error. V and J are TRBV7-9 and TRBJ2-7; TRBD2 aligns across 15 bases. Germline CDR1 reads SEHNR; CDR2 reads FQNEAQ (reference sequence). CDR3 length: 18 amino acids. The chain's CDR3 is CAGSFKGLAGGSSYEQYF. The CDR3 bases are TGTGCCGGCAGCTTCAAAGGACTAGCGGGAGGGAGCTCCTACGAGCAGTACTTC.

The chain recombines TRBV29-1 with TRBJ2-1; 7 nucleotides agree with TRBD2. The CDR3 runs 13 residues. CDR1 is SQVTM and CDR2 is ANQGSEA in the germline V gene. The J segment lost 4 bases and the V segment lost 8 bases, leaving 8 bases of the junction unmatched. The CDR3 region is CSTLTSRYNEQFF. CDR3 bases: TGCAGCACCCTGACTAGCAGGTACAATGAGCAGTTCTTC.

J is TRBJ1-5 and V is TRBV6-1, with 7 bases matching TRBD1. The CDR3 loop spans 16 amino acids. Trimming cost V 4 bases and J 7 bases; bases outside gene matches: 13. The germline CDR1 and CDR2 sequences are MNHNS and SASEGT. The chain's CDR3 is CASSGGSTGMGQPQHF. The DNA for the CDR3 is TGTGCCAGCAGTGGGGGATCGACAGGGATGGGACAGCCCCAGCATTTT.

This clonotype was seen at least ten times. This sequence joins TRBV7-2 and TRBJ2-3, with D perhaps matching TRBD1 (7 bases). The CDR3 runs 20 residues. The germline gives CDR1 SGHTA, CDR2 FQGNSA. Trimming took 5 bases from V and 0 from J, leaving 27 bases between them. CDR3 in amino acids: CASSRRAPNAQGTSTDTQYF. CDR3 DNA: TGTGCCAGCAGCCGACGGGCCCCTAATGCACAGGGGACTAGCACAGATACGCAGTATTTT.

This clonotype was observed a handful of times. The chain joins TRBV6-5 to TRBJ1-2, with 8 bases lining up with TRBD1. The CDR3 has 14 residues. Germline V gene lookup returns CDR1 MNHEY and CDR2 SVGAGI. V lost 5 bases to trimming and J lost 4 bases; unmatched junction nucleotides: 6. The DNA for the CDR3 is TGTGCCAGCAGTCCCTCGGGACAGGCCTATGGCTACACCTTC. Amino acids: CASSPSGQAYGYTF.

Turning to this clonotype: A much larger clone differs from this one at a single base, so this may be a read error. V usage is TRBV7-3 and J usage is TRBJ2-2, with a tentative D call TRBD2 (5 bases). Germline CDR1 and CDR2: SGHTA and FQGTGA. This CDR3 comprises 15 residues. The CDR3 nucleotides are TGTACCAGCAGGCCCGGGCTAGCCAGGTCCGGGGAGCTGTTTTTT. Its protein is CTSRPGLARSGELFF.

This clonotype was counted only a few times. The chain couples TRBV27 to TRBJ2-7; perhaps TRBD2 as D (5 bases). This CDR3 is built from 14 residues. CDR1 is MNHEY, CDR2 SMNVEV, per germline (reference sequence). The germline V and J ends were trimmed by 0 bases and 3 bases, with 9 bases remaining between them. The CDR3 DNA follows: TGTGCCAGCAGTTTATCCCCGGGATTCTACGAGCAGTACGTC. It codes for CASSLSPGFYEQYV.

The chain employs TRBV5-4 and TRBJ1-4; a weak D match, TRBD1 (5 bases). There are 13 residues in the CDR3. Germline CDR1 reads SGHNT; CDR2 reads YYREEE (reference sequence). Trimming removed 1 base at V and 8 bases at J, with 9 bases between. CDR3 in DNA: TGTGCCAGCAGCTTGCAGGGTACCGAAAAACTGTTTTTT. This gives the protein CASSLQGTEKLFF.

The genes are TRBV2 and TRBJ1-4; D uncertain. Germline CDR1 reads SNHLY; CDR2 reads FYNNEI. Trimming took off 7 bases at V and 6 bases at J, with 15 bases between the two ends. CDR3 length: 14 amino acids. The CDR3 protein is CASKARRVYEKLFF. CDR3 sequence (DNA): TGTGCCAGCAAAGCAAGAAGGGTTTATGAAAAACTGTTTTTT.

This chain connects TRBV5-8 to TRBJ1-5; 7 bases align to TRBD1. The V gene end was trimmed by 0 bases and the J gene end by 1 base; junction bases not matched to a gene: 1. CDR1 is SGHTS, CDR2 YDEGEE, per germline. The CDR3 loop spans 15 amino acids. CDR3 residues: CASSLEGASNQPQHF. Written as DNA, the CDR3 is TGTGCCAGCAGCTTGGAGGGGGCAAGCAATCAGCCCCAGCATTTT.

The CDR3 region is CASSPPGLASTGELFF. The CDR3 bases are TGTGCCAGCAGCCCCCCGGGACTAGCTTCCACCGGGGAGCTGTTTTTT. The V call is TRBV7-2, the J call TRBJ2-2, with TRBD2 identical over 9 bases. V gave up 5 bases and J gave up 4 bases; unmatched junction bases: 8. CDR1 is SGHTA, CDR2 FQGNSA, per germline. CDR3 size: 16 residues.

This clonotype was counted ten times or more. The chain joins TRBV7-6 to TRBJ2-7; tentative D call: TRBD2 (5 bases). Trimming stripped 2 bases from V and 6 bases from J, with 17 bases between. The CDR3 contains 15 residues. Germline V gene lookup returns CDR1 SGHVS and CDR2 FNYEAQ. In DNA form, the CDR3 reads TGTGCCAGCAGCTTACTTAGAGACTATTCGTCCGAGCAGTACTTC. Its protein product is CASSLLRDYSSEQYF.

V is TRBV20-1 and J is TRBJ2-3; 7 bases align to TRBD2. J gave up 3 bases and V 7 bases, and 10 bases lay outside the gene matches. There are 14 residues in the CDR3. Germline V lookup: CDR1 DFQATT, CDR2 SNEGSKA (reference sequence). CDR3 residues: CSVGGERVTDTQYF. DNA for the CDR3: TGCAGTGTTGGGGGGGAAAGGGTTACAGATACGCAGTATTTT.

In this sample, this clonotype turned up many times. The gene calls are TRBV7-2 and TRBJ2-5; perhaps D is TRBD1 or TRBD2 (5 bases each). Germline V lookup: CDR1 SGHTA, CDR2 FQGNSA. The V and J ends lost 2 bases and 5 bases respectively, with 12 bases between them. The CDR3 is 14 residues long. As DNA, the CDR3 is TGTGCCAGCAGCTTAATTGGGGACGGGGAGACCCAGTACTTC. As protein: CASSLIGDGETQYF.

Ten or more counts support this clonotype. The J gene is TRBJ2-1, the V gene TRBV6-7; D is unclear. TRBV6-7 is an ORF, and what it does is uncertain. The CDR3 sequence is 13 residues long. The V gene lost 2 bases and the J gene lost 8 bases, with 10 bases spanning the gap. The CDR3 protein is CASSYGHSDEQFF. The CDR3 nucleotides are TGTGCCAGCAGTTACGGTCACTCGGATGAGCAGTTCTTC.

The chain couples TRBV2 to TRBJ1-1; D uncertain. The germline V gene encodes CDR1 SNHLY and CDR2 FYNNEI. Between the trimmed V and J ends, which lost 5 bases and 10 bases, there was a span of 20 bases. This CDR3 is built from 14 residues. CDR3 sequence reads: CASSLLSAVNLAFF. DNA for the CDR3: TGTGCCAGCAGTCTACTATCGGCCGTCAATTTAGCTTTCTTT.

This clonotype was picked up many times. The rearrangement joins TRBV7-8 to TRBJ1-2, with TRBD1 as a possible D gene (6 bases). The V gene lost 1 base and the J gene lost 5 bases, with 14 bases spanning the gap. The CDR3 has 15 residues. Germline assignment: CDR1 SGHVS and CDR2 FQNEAQ. The CDR3 DNA is TGTGCCAGCAGCTTAGTTGCGGACAGTACGTATGGCTACACCTTC. This gives the protein CASSLVADSTYGYTF.